What follows is one TCR beta chain and its context. This table comes from immunoSEQ multiplex PCR, and its TCRdb copy is limited to in-frame clones, with some not included. The sample yields over 90,000 clones, about 89% seen once. Between the trimmed V and J ends, which lost 5 bases and 8 bases, there was a span of 16 bases. The V gene's germline CDR1 is SGHRS and CDR2 YFSETQ. The CDR3 runs 14 residues. This record comes from a study of control samples from healthy donors and cancer patients. The sequence came from a man between 60 and 70 years old with lung cancer. This rearrangement joins TRBV5-1 to TRBJ1-4, with D perhaps TRBD1 (5 bases). Source material: PBMCs. The CDR3, as DNA: TGCGCCAGCAGTTCCGGGGCCCAGGAGGAAAAACTGTTTTTT. It codes for CASSSGAQEEKLFF.